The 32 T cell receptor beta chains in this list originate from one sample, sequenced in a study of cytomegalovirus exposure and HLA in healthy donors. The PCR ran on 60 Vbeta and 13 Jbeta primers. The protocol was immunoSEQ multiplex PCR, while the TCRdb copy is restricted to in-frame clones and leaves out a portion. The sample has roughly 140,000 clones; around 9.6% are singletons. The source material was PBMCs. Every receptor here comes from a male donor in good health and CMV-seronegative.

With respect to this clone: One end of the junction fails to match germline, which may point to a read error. The CDR3 sequence: CASSIGLHNQPRHF. In nucleotides, the CDR3 is TGTGCCAGTAGTATCGGACTTCACAATCAGCCCCGGCATTTT. The rearrangement uses TRBV19 and TRBJ1-5; D is unresolved. The CDR3 consists of 14 residues. Per germline, CDR1 LNHDA and CDR2 SQIVND (reference sequence).

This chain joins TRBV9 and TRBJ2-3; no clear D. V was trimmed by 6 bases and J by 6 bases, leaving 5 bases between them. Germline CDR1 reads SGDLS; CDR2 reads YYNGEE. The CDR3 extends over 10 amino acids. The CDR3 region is CASNSDTQYF. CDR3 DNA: TGTGCCAGCAACTCGGATACGCAGTATTTT.

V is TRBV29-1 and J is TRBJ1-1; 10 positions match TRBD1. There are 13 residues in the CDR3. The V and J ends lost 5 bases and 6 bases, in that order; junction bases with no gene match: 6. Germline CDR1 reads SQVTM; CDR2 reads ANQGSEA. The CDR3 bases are TGCAGCGTTCAGGGACAGGGGACCCCTGAAGCTTTCTTT. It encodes CSVQGQGTPEAFF.

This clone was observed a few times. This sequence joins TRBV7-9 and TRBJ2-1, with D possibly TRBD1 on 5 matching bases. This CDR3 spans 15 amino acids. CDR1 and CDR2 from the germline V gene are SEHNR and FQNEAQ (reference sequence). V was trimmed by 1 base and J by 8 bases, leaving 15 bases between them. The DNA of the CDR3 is TGTGCCAGCAGCTTAGTGGGCCCAGGGCGCTATGAGCAGTTCTTC. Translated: CASSLVGPGRYEQFF.

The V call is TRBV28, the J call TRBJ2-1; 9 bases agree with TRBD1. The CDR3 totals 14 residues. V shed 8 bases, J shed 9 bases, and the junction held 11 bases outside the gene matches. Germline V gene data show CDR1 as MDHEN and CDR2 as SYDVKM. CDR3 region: CASDRTGEIGEQFF. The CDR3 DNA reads TGTGCCAGCGACCGGACAGGGGAAATTGGTGAGCAGTTCTTC.

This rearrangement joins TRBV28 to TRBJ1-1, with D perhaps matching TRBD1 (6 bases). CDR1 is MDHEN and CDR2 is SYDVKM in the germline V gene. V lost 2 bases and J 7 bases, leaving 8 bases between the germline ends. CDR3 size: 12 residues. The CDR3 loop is CASSLRGGEAFF. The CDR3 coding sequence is TGTGCCAGCAGTTTAAGGGGGGGTGAAGCTTTCTTT.

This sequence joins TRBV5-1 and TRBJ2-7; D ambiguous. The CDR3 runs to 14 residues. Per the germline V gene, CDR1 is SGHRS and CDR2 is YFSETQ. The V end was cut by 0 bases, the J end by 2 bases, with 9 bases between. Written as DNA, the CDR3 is TGCGCCAGCAGCTTGGGGCCCGAACCCTACGAGCAGTACTTC. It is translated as CASSLGPEPYEQYF.

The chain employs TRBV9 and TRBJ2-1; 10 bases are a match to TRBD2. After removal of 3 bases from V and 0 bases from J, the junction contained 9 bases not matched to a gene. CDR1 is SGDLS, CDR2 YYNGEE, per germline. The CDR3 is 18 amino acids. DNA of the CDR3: TGTGCCAGCAGCGGTCCAGCGGGAGGGACGAGCTCCTACAATGAGCAGTTCTTC. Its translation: CASSGPAGGTSSYNEQFF.

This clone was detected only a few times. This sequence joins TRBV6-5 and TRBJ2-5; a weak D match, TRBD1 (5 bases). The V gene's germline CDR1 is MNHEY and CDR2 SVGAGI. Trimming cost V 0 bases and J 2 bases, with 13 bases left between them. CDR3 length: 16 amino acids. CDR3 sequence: CASSYSVGAAQETQYF. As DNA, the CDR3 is TGTGCCAGCAGTTACTCGGTTGGGGCAGCTCAAGAGACCCAGTACTTC.

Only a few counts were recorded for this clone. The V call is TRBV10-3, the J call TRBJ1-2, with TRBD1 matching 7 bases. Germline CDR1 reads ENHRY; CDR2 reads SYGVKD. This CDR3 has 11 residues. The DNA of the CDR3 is TGTGTCATTGGGACAGCATATGGCTACACCTTC. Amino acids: CVIGTAYGYTF.

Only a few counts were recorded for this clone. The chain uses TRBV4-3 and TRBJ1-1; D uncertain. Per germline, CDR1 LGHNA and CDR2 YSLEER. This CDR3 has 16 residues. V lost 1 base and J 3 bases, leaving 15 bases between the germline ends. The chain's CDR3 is CASSQGVGMRDTEAFF. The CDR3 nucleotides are TGCGCCAGCAGCCAAGGTGTGGGGATGAGGGACACTGAAGCTTTCTTT.

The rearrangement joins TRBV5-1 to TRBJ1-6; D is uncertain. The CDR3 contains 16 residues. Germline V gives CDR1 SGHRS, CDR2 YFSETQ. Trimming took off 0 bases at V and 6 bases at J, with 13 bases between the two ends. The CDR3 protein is CASSLVVGGGNSPLHF. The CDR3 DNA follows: TGCGCCAGCAGCTTGGTGGTCGGCGGCGGTAATTCACCCCTCCACTTT.

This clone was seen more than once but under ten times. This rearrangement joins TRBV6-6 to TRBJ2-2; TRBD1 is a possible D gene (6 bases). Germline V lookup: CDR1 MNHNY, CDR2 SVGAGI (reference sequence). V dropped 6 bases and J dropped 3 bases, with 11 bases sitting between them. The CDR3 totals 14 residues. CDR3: CASRPEGDTGELFF. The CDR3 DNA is TGTGCCAGCAGACCCGAGGGGGACACCGGGGAGCTGTTTTTT.

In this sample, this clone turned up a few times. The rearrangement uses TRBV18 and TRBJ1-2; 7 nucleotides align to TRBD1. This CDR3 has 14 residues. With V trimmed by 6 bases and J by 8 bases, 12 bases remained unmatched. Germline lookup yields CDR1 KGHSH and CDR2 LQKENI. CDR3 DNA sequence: TGTGCCAGCTCCCAACCACAGGGGACTTGGGGCTACACCTTC. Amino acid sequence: CASSQPQGTWGYTF.

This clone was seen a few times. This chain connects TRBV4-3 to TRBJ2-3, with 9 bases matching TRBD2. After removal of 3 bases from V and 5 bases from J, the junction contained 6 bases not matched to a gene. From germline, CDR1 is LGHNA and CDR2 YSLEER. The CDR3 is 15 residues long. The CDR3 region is CASSHRLAAQDTQYF. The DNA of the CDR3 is TGCGCCAGCAGCCACCGACTAGCGGCTCAAGATACGCAGTATTTT.

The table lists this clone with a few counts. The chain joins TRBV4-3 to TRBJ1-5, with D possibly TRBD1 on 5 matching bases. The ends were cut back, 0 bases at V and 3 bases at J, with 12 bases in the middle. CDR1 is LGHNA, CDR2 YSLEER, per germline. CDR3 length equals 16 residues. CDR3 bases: TGCGCCAGCAGCCAAGATCGGGGGGGATTCAATCAGCCCCAGCATTTT. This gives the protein CASSQDRGGFNQPQHF.

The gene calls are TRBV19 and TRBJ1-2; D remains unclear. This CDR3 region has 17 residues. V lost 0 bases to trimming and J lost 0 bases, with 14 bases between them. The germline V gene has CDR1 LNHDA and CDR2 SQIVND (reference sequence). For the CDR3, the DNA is TGTGCCAGTAGTATAGAGGCGGGAGTAGTTACTAACTATGGCTACACCTTC. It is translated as CASSIEAGVVTNYGYTF.

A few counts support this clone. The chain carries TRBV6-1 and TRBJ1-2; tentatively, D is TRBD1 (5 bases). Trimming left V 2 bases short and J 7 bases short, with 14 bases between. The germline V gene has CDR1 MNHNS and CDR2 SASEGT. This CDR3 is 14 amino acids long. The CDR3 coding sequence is TGTGCCAGCAGTGAATATCCCAGGGAGGGTGGCTACACCTTC. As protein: CASSEYPREGGYTF.

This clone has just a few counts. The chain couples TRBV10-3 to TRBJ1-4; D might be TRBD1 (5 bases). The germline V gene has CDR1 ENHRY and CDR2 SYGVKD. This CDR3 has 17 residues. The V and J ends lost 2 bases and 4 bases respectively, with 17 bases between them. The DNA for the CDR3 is TGTGCCATCAGTGAGAACCCGCCCGGGGGATATAATGAAAAACTGTTTTTT. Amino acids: CAISENPPGGYNEKLFF.

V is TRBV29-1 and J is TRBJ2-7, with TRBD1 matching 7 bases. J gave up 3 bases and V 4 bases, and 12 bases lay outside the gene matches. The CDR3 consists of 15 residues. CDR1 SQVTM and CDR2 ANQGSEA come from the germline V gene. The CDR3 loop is CSVAIPGQIYYEQYF. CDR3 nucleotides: TGCAGCGTTGCGATACCGGGACAGATCTACTACGAGCAGTACTTC.

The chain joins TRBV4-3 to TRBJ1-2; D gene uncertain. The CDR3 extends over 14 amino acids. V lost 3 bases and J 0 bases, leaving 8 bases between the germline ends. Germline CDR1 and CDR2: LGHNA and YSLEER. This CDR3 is CASSQVGANYGYTF. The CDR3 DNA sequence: TGCGCCAGCAGCCAGGTCGGTGCTAACTATGGCTACACCTTC.

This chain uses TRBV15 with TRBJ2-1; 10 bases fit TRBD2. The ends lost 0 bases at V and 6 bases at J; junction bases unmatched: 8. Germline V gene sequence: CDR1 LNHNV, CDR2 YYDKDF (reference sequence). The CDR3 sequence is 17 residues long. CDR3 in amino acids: CATSRDLGLAAFNEQFF. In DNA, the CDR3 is TGTGCCACCAGCAGAGATCTCGGACTAGCGGCCTTCAATGAGCAGTTCTTC. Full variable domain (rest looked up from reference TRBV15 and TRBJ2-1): DAMVIQNPRYQVTQFGKPVTLSCSQTLNHNVMYWYQQKSSQAPKLLFHYYDKDFNNEADTPDNFQSRRPNTSFCFLDIRSPGLGDTAMYLCATSRDLGLAAFNEQFFGPGTRLTVL.

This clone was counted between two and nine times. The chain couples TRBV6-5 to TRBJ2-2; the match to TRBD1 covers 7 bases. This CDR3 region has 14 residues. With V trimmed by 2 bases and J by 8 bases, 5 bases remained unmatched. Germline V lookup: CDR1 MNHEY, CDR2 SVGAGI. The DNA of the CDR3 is TGTGCCAGCAGTTACGAACAGGGGTTTGGGGAGCTGTTTTTT. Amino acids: CASSYEQGFGELFF.

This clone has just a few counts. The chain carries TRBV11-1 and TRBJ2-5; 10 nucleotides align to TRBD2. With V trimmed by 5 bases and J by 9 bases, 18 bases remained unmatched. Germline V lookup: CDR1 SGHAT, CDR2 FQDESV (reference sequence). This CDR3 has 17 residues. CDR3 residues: CASSATGALAGGRAQYF. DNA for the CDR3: TGTGCCAGCAGCGCCACGGGCGCGTTAGCGGGGGGTAGGGCCCAGTACTTC.

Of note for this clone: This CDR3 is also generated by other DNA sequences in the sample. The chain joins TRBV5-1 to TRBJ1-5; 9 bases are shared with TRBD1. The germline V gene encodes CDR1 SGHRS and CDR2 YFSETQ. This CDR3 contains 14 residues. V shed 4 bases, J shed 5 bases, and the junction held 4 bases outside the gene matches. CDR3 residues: CASSPGTGYQPQHF. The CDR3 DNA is TGCGCCAGCAGCCCTGGGACAGGGTATCAGCCCCAGCATTTT.

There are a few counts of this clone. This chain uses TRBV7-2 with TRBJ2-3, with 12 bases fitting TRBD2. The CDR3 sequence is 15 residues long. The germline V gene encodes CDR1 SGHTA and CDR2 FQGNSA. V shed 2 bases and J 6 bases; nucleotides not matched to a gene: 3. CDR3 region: CASSLILAGGDTQYF. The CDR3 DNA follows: TGTGCCAGCAGCTTAATACTAGCGGGAGGTGATACGCAGTATTTT.

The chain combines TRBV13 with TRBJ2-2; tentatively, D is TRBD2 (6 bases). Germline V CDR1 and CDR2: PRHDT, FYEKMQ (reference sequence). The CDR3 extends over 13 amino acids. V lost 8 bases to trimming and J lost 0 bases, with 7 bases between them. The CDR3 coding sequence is TGTGCCAGCCTAGCGACGAACACCGGGGAGCTGTTTTTT. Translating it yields CASLATNTGELFF.

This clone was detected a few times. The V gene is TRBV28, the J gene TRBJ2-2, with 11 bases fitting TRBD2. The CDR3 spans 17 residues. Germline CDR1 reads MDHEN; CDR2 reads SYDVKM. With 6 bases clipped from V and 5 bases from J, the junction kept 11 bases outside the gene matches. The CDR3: CASSMISGRAGTGELFF. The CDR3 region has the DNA TGTGCCAGCAGCATGATTAGCGGGAGGGCCGGGACCGGGGAGCTGTTTTTT.

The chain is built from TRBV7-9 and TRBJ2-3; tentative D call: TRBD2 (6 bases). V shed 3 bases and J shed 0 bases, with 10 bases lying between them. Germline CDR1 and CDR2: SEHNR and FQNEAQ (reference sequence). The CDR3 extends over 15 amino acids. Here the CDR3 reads CASSFPGVSTDTQYF. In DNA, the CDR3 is TGTGCCAGCAGCTTTCCGGGAGTGAGCACAGATACGCAGTATTTT.

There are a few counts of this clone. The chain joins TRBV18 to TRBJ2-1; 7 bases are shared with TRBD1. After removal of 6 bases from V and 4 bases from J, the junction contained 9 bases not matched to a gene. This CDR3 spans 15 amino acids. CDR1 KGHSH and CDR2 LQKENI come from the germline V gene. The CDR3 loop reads CASSPSEGAYNEQFF. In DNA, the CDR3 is TGTGCCAGCTCCCCCTCAGAGGGGGCTTACAATGAGCAGTTCTTC. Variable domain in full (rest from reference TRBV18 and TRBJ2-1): NAGVMQNPRHLVRRRGQEARLRCSPMKGHSHVYWYRQLPEEGLKFMVYLQKENIIDESGMPKERFSAEFPKEGPSILRIQQVVRGDSAAYFCASSPSEGAYNEQFFGPGTRLTVL.

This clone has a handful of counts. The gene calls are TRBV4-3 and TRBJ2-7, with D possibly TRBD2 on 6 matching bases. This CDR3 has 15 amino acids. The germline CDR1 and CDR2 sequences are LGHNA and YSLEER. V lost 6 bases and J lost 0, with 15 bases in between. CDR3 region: CASSRWLANSYEQYF. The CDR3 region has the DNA TGCGCCAGCAGTAGATGGCTAGCGAACTCCTACGAGCAGTACTTC.

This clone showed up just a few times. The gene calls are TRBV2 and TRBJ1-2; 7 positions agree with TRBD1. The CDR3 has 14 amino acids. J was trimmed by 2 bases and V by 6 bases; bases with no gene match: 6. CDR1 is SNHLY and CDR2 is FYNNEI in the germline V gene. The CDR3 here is CASRPLDRNYGYTF. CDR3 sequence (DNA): TGTGCCAGCAGACCCTTGGACAGGAACTATGGCTACACCTTC.